The present T cell receptor beta chain was sequenced within a study of early T cells in non-severe SARS-CoV-2 infection. For the study at large: The input, bulk RNA from unsorted whole blood, was sequenced, and chains were unpaired.

Study results and limitations: Anti-spike CD8 specificities were favored by VDJdb matching, whose results missed private and CD4 specificities.

This clonotype was seen repeatedly, ten times or more. The target antigen is unknown. Separate cDNA molecules each had unique molecular identifiers attached to them. Each CDR3 protein is one row after TCRdb ran MiXCR on the 5' RACE reads. The data contain 60,000 or so distinct CDR3 sequences, approximately 12% of them singletons. The source is an adult who was a healthcare worker with PCR-confirmed SARS-CoV-2 infection or an uninfected control (not recorded which). The specimen comprised whole blood, sampled at baseline.

As DNA, the CDR3 is TGTGCCACCAGCAGAGGGGCGGGAGGGCCGAGTGAGCAGTTCTTC. It translates to CATSRGAGGPSEQFF. The chain carries TRBV15 and TRBJ2-1; 9 nucleotides line up with TRBD2. The CDR3 is 15 amino acids. Per germline, CDR1 LNHNV and CDR2 YYDKDF (reference sequence). V was clipped by 1 base and J by 9 bases; unmatched bases: 7.